This TCR beta chain is drawn from a study of T cell clones after liver transplantation. Study information: Immunosuppression withdrawal was tried within 2 years after liver transplantation in this trial. TCRbeta sequencing after a pre-transplant mixed lymphocyte reaction identified graft-donor-reactive clones, later tracked in post-transplant blood.

Comments on this clone: Its matching antigen is unknown.

Regarding the study as a whole: A larger donor-reactive than third-party decline suggested partial antigen-specific deletion. Graft donor-reactive T cells may have migrated into the graft rather than being deleted.

Trimming took off 1 base at V and 1 base at J, with 5 bases between the two ends. Looked up from germline, CDR1 is MDHEN and CDR2 is SYDVKM. CDR3 size: 14 residues. Using immunoSEQ multiplex PCR, the repertoire was profiled, and TCRdb retains in-frame clones only, with some absent. The table has around 100,000 clones, around 84% seen once. The TCR comes from a human patient who received a liver transplant. Some T cells may have originated in the graft donor. The sequencing here drew on CD4+ T cells from blood, taken approximately 43 months after liver transplant. The chain recombines TRBV28 with TRBJ1-3; no reliable D call. CDR3: CASSLSASGNTIYF. The CDR3 DNA is TGTGCCAGCAGTTTATCTGCATCTGGAAACACCATATATTTT. Full variable domain (remainder filled in from reference TRBV28 and TRBJ1-3): DVKVTQSSRYLVKRTGEKVFLECVQDMDHENMFWYRQDPGLGLRLIYFSYDVKMKEKGDIPEGYSVSREKKERFSLILESASTNQTSMYLCASSLSASGNTIYFGEGSWLTVV.